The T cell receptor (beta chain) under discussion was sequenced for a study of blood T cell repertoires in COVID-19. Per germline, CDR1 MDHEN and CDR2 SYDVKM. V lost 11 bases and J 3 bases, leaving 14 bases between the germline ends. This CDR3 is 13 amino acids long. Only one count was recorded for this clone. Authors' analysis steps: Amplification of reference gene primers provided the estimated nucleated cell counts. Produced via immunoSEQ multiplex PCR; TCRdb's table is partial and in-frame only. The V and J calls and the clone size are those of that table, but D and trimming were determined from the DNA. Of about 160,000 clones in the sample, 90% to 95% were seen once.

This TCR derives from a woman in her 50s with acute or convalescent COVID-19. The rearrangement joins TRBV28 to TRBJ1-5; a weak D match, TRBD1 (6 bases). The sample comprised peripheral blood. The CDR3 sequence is CAGGRGTNQPQHF. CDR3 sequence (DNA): TGTGCCGGAGGCAGGGGTACCAATCAGCCCCAGCATTTT.